A single sample gave rise to the 32 T cell receptor beta chains below, sequenced in a study of blood T cell repertoires in COVID-19. TCRdb's table, derived via immunoSEQ multiplex PCR, lists solely in-frame clones and lacks some. Altogether more than 300,000 clones are present, around 89% being singletons, with the ten largest covering 0.95% to 1.3%. The sample consisted of peripheral blood. Receptors were obtained from a woman aged 40 to 50 with COVID-19, enrolled during active disease.

V gene TRBV19 combines with J gene TRBJ1-5; D not resolved. The CDR3 length is 15 residues. The V end lost 3 bases, the J end lost 3 bases, and 12 bases lay between the germline ends. Germline CDR1 reads LNHDA; CDR2 reads SQIVND (reference sequence). The CDR3 DNA sequence: TGTGCCAGTAGTATGGCCCGGGAGCTCAATCAGCCCCAGCATTTT. This sequence encodes CASSMARELNQPQHF. Complete variable domain (other parts from reference TRBV19 and TRBJ1-5): DGGITQSPKYLFRKEGQNVTLSCEQNLNHDAMYWYRQDPGQGLRLIYYSQIVNDFQKGDIAEGYSVSREKKESFPLTVTSAQKNPTAFYLCASSMARELNQPQHFGDGTRLSIL.

The gene calls are TRBV7-9 and TRBJ1-1; D unclear. This CDR3 spans 13 amino acids. V gave up 1 base and J gave up 2 bases, with 5 bases separating them. The germline V gene encodes CDR1 SEHNR and CDR2 FQNEAQ (reference sequence). The CDR3 spells CASSLELNTEAFF. The DNA for the CDR3 is TGTGCCAGCAGCTTAGAACTTAACACTGAAGCTTTCTTT.

The chain combines TRBV24-1 with TRBJ2-2, with a tentative D call TRBD1 (6 bases). This CDR3 region has 16 residues. Trimming cost V 5 bases and J 3 bases, with 15 bases left between them. Germline CDR1 and CDR2: KGHDR and SFDVKD. CDR3 residues: CATSVGSAGDTGELFF. CDR3 in DNA: TGTGCCACCAGTGTCGGTTCCGCAGGGGACACCGGGGAGCTGTTTTTT.

The chain combines TRBV15 with TRBJ2-3; 7 bases are a match to TRBD2. The CDR3 contains 12 residues. Germline V lookup: CDR1 LNHNV, CDR2 YYDKDF (reference sequence). Germline trimming cut 4 bases from V and 8 bases from J; bases unmatched to any gene: 3. The CDR3 sequence: CATSTGGTTQYF. The CDR3 DNA is TGTGCCACCAGCACCGGGGGGACTACGCAGTATTTT.

The chain employs TRBV6-6 and TRBJ2-3; the match to TRBD1 covers 9 bases. This CDR3 region has 15 residues. Germline V CDR1 and CDR2: MNHNY, SVGAGI (reference sequence). The trim removed 6 bases at V and 0 bases at J, leaving 4 bases unmatched. The CDR3 sequence is CASSRQGVSTDTQYF. The CDR3 coding sequence is TGTGCCAGCAGCCGACAGGGGGTTAGCACAGATACGCAGTATTTT.

A single count supports this clone. A junction end diverges from the germline sequence, so it may reflect a read error. This chain links TRBV7-8 with TRBJ2-7; 8 nucleotides line up with TRBD2. The CDR3 loop spans 12 amino acids. The germline V gene has CDR1 SGHVS and CDR2 FQNEAQ. This CDR3 is CASSLAGAGENF. The CDR3 DNA reads as TGTGCCAGCAGCTTAGCGGGAGCGGGGGAAAACTTC. Full variable domain (rest looked up from reference TRBV7-8 and TRBJ2-7): GAGVSQSPRYKVAKRGQDVALRCDPISGHVSLFWYQQALGQGPEFLTYFQNEAQLDKSGLPSDRFFAERPEGSVSTLKIQRTQQEDSAVYLCASSLAGAGENFGPGTRLTVT.

This rearrangement joins TRBV4-2 to TRBJ1-5; TRBD1 is a possible D gene (6 bases). CDR3 size: 17 residues. V lost 0 bases and J lost 5, with 17 bases in between. The V gene's germline CDR1 is LGHNA and CDR2 YNFKEQ. DNA for the CDR3: TGTGCCAGCAGCCAAGATGTGGGGGCCCTCCCAGATCAGCCCCAGCATTTT. It encodes CASSQDVGALPDQPQHF.

This clone has a handful of counts. The J gene is TRBJ1-3, the V gene TRBV5-4, with 7 bases aligning to TRBD1. Germline V gene data show CDR1 as SGHNT and CDR2 as YYREEE (reference sequence). The CDR3 runs 17 residues. Trimming at V came to 0 bases and at J to 0 bases, leaving 6 bases not matched to a gene. The CDR3 spells CASSLGTGATSGNTIYF. The DNA of the CDR3 is TGTGCCAGCAGCTTGGGAACAGGGGCAACCTCTGGAAACACCATATATTTT.

This clone was picked up a small number of times. The V call is TRBV2, the J call TRBJ1-2; TRBD1 matches at 9 bases. The germline gives CDR1 SNHLY, CDR2 FYNNEI. V shed 5 bases and J 4 bases; nucleotides not matched to a gene: 5. The CDR3 extends over 14 amino acids. This chain's CDR3 is CASSPGQGSYGYTF. In nucleotides, the CDR3 is TGTGCCAGCAGTCCGGGACAGGGAAGCTATGGCTACACCTTC.

This chain joins TRBV7-8 and TRBJ1-4; 9 bases agree with TRBD1. Trimming took 1 base from V and 4 from J; bases not matched to a gene: 1. Germline-derived CDR1 and CDR2 are SGHVS and FQNEAQ. The CDR3 contains 15 residues. For the CDR3, the DNA is TGTGCCAGCAGCTTAGAGGGACAGGGTAATGAAAAACTGTTTTTT. This codes for CASSLEGQGNEKLFF.

The J gene is TRBJ1-2, the V gene TRBV12-3 or TRBV12-4; the D is unclear. With 5 bases removed from V and 2 bases from J, the gap between germline ends came to 9 bases. CDR3 length equals 13 residues. CDR3 residues: CASSTGSNYGYTF. CDR3 sequence (DNA): TGTGCCAGCAGTACCGGGTCGAACTATGGCTACACCTTC.

This clone appeared a single time. This chain connects TRBV5-4 to TRBJ2-7; 14 bases line up with TRBD2. CDR3 length: 17 residues. Germline trimming cut 4 bases from V and 4 bases from J; bases unmatched to any gene: 10. Germline-derived CDR1 and CDR2 are SGHNT and YYREEE (reference sequence). This CDR3 reads CASSPTSGGASRYEQYF. The CDR3 bases are TGTGCCAGCAGCCCGACTAGCGGGGGGGCCTCTAGGTACGAGCAGTACTTC.

The CDR3 DNA is TGCGCCAGCAGCTTACAACGATCAGACTCCTACGAGCAGTACTTC. Its protein product is CASSLQRSDSYEQYF. The rearrangement joins TRBV5-1 to TRBJ2-7; no reliable D call. The CDR3 has 15 residues. Germline assignment: CDR1 SGHRS and CDR2 YFSETQ. The V gene lost 2 bases and the J gene lost 0 bases, with 12 bases spanning the gap.

V and J are TRBV27 and TRBJ1-2, with 7 bases lining up with TRBD1. The length of the CDR3 is 14 residues. Germline CDR1 and CDR2: MNHEY and SMNVEV (reference sequence). J lost 6 bases, V lost 8 bases, and 12 bases had no gene match. In DNA form, the CDR3 reads TGTGCCAGCGGCATACTGAGGGGGCAGGATGGCTACACCTTC. It encodes CASGILRGQDGYTF.

The chain recombines TRBV28 with TRBJ1-1; TRBD1 is a possible D gene (5 bases). The CDR3 loop spans 12 amino acids. Trimming left V 7 bases short and J 4 bases short, with 10 bases between. Germline values: CDR1 MDHEN, CDR2 SYDVKM. The CDR3 is CASTQAGTEAFF. For the CDR3, the DNA is TGTGCCAGCACACAGGCCGGCACTGAAGCTTTCTTT.

This chain joins TRBV5-1 and TRBJ1-2; D is perhaps TRBD1 (6 bases). Germline lookup yields CDR1 SGHRS and CDR2 YFSETQ. Trimming cost V 4 bases and J 4 bases, with 14 bases left between them. The CDR3 extends over 14 amino acids. The CDR3 loop is CASSVDTGSYGYTF. The DNA for the CDR3 is TGCGCCAGCAGCGTCGACACAGGGAGCTATGGCTACACCTTC. The full variable domain, with the rest looked up from reference TRBV5-1 and TRBJ1-2, is KAGVTQTPRYLIKTRGQQVTLSCSPISGHRSVSWYQQTPGQGLQFLFEYFSETQRNKGNFPGRFSGRQFSNSRSEMNVSTLELGDSALYLCASSVDTGSYGYTFGSGTRLTVV.

The chain joins TRBV14 to TRBJ1-6, with D possibly being TRBD1 (5 bases). The CDR3 loop spans 15 amino acids. Between the trimmed V and J ends, which lost 0 bases and 6 bases, there was a span of 9 bases. Looked up from germline, CDR1 is SGHDN and CDR2 is FVKESK. The CDR3 DNA follows: TGTGCCAGCAGCCAAGATCAGGGATCTAATTCACCCCTCCACTTT. It is translated as CASSQDQGSNSPLHF.

CDR3 in amino acids: CASSRWDRDNEKLFF. CDR3 nucleotides: TGTGCCAGCAGCCGTTGGGACAGGGATAATGAAAAACTGTTTTTT. V gene TRBV3-1 (or the pseudogene TRBV3-2) combines with J gene TRBJ1-4; TRBD1 matches at 9 bases. J gave up 4 bases and V 4 bases, and 4 bases lay outside the gene matches. The CDR3 is 15 residues long. Germline V gives CDR1 LGHDT, CDR2 YNNKEL (reference sequence).

The CDR3 sequence: CASSYPRADQPQHF. CDR3 nucleotide sequence: TGTGCCAGCAGTTACCCCAGGGCCGATCAGCCCCAGCATTTT. This chain links TRBV6-2 or TRBV6-3 with TRBJ1-5; perhaps TRBD1 as D (5 bases). The germline V and J ends were trimmed by 2 bases and 5 bases, with 10 bases remaining between them. The germline V gene encodes CDR1 MNHEY and CDR2 SVGEGT. This CDR3 region has 14 residues.

The chain has TRBV28 and TRBJ1-5; the D gene is possibly TRBD1 (6 bases). The CDR3 is 15 residues long. The V gene lost 1 base and the J gene lost 2 bases, with 9 bases spanning the gap. The germline CDR1 and CDR2 sequences are MDHEN and SYDVKM. CDR3 sequence (DNA): TGTGCCAGCAGTTTATTTTCAGGGGGCAATCAGCCCCAGCATTTT. It is translated as CASSLFSGGNQPQHF.

This chain joins TRBV4-3 and TRBJ2-2, with 9 bases aligning to TRBD2. The CDR3 has 16 residues. With V trimmed by 4 bases and J by 3 bases, 6 bases remained unmatched. Germline V gene lookup returns CDR1 LGHNA and CDR2 YSLEER. The DNA of the CDR3 is TGCGCCAGCAGCCGCCTTAGCGGGAGTGACACCGGGGAGCTGTTTTTT. Residues: CASSRLSGSDTGELFF.

This sequence joins TRBV18 and TRBJ2-1, with 7 bases identical to TRBD1. V trimming: 1 base; J trimming: 7 bases; junction bases outside the gene matches: 1. The CDR3 runs to 13 residues. Germline values: CDR1 KGHSH, CDR2 LQKENI. CDR3 bases: TGTGCCAGCTCACCACAGACAGGGAATGAGCAGTTCTTC. Encoded protein: CASSPQTGNEQFF.

This chain connects TRBV5-4 to TRBJ1-3; D may be TRBD1 (5 bases). V lost 3 bases and J lost 2, with 15 bases in between. The CDR3 consists of 16 residues. Germline values: CDR1 SGHNT, CDR2 YYREEE (reference sequence). The CDR3 DNA is TGTGCCAGCAGCTCCCCCCAGGGATCGACTGGAAACACCATATATTTT. It is translated as CASSSPQGSTGNTIYF.

CDR3 bases: TGTGCCACCAGACAGGGGGCCGGAACTGAAGCTTTCTTT. This translates into CATRQGAGTEAFF. The chain joins TRBV6-5 to TRBJ1-1, with 10 positions matching TRBD1. The CDR3 sequence is 13 residues long. The germline CDR1 and CDR2 sequences are MNHEY and SVGAGI. The ends lost 10 bases at V and 5 bases at J; junction bases unmatched: 7.

The gene calls are TRBV30 and TRBJ1-2; D is uncertain. Trimming shortened V by 0 bases and J by 4 bases, and 9 bases separated the two germline ends. This CDR3 is built from 13 residues. Germline V lookup: CDR1 GTSNPN, CDR2 SVGIG (reference sequence). CDR3 protein: CAWSVRQSYGYTF. The CDR3, as DNA: TGTGCCTGGAGTGTGAGGCAGAGCTATGGCTACACCTTC. Using reference TRBV30 and TRBJ1-2 for the parts outside the CDR3, the full variable domain is SQTIHQWPATLVQPVGSPLSLECTVEGTSNPNLYWYRQAAGRGLQLLFYSVGIGQISSEVPQNLSASRPQDRQFILSSKKLLLSDSGFYLCAWSVRQSYGYTFGSGTRLTVV.

The V gene is TRBV27, the J gene TRBJ1-2; the match to TRBD1 covers 10 bases. The CDR3 is made up of 14 amino acids. With 6 bases clipped from V and 7 bases from J, the junction kept 8 bases outside the gene matches. Germline lookup yields CDR1 MNHEY and CDR2 SMNVEV (reference sequence). The CDR3 DNA reads as TGTGCCAGCAGACCCCGGACAGGGGGAACTGGCTACACCTTC. Translation gives CASRPRTGGTGYTF.

V is TRBV18 and J is TRBJ2-2, with 10 bases identical to TRBD1. Unmatched junction bases numbered 11, after V lost 3 bases and J lost 4 bases. Germline V gene lookup returns CDR1 KGHSH and CDR2 LQKENI. This CDR3 is built from 18 residues. The CDR3 bases are TGTGCCAGCTCACCCTCCACCGGGACAGGGGTGTCCACCGGGGAGCTGTTTTTT. Its protein is CASSPSTGTGVSTGELFF.

The chain links TRBV18 to TRBJ1-2; D is ambiguous. Germline values: CDR1 KGHSH, CDR2 LQKENI. The CDR3 covers 15 residues. The ends were cut back, 5 bases at V and 4 bases at J, with 17 bases in the middle. The CDR3 loop is CASSIYSPVLYGYTF. The DNA of the CDR3 is TGTGCCAGCTCAATTTACAGCCCGGTCCTCTATGGCTACACCTTC.

The chain has TRBV19 and TRBJ1-5, with D perhaps TRBD1 (5 bases). The germline gives CDR1 LNHDA, CDR2 SQIVND (reference sequence). There are 15 residues in the CDR3. V was pared by 7 bases and J by 4 bases, with 17 bases between. CDR3 residues: CASKGFGADNQPQHF. The CDR3 nucleotides are TGTGCCAGTAAGGGTTTTGGGGCGGATAATCAGCCCCAGCATTTT.

The chain joins TRBV6-5 to TRBJ1-2, with D uncertain. From germline, CDR1 is MNHEY and CDR2 SVGAGI. The CDR3 covers 13 residues. V lost 5 bases and J 6 bases, leaving 13 bases between the germline ends. DNA of the CDR3: TGTGCCAGCAGTACGCCCGGTACGGATGGCTACACCTTC. Residues: CASSTPGTDGYTF.

The genes are TRBV5-3 and TRBJ1-1; TRBD1 is a possible D gene (6 bases). TRBV5-3 is labeled an ORF, and its function is uncertain. The CDR3 totals 16 residues. Trimming took off 4 bases at V and 5 bases at J, with 21 bases between the two ends. This chain's CDR3 is CARSPGQLGSWTEAFF. The DNA for the CDR3 is TGTGCCAGAAGCCCAGGACAGTTAGGTTCATGGACTGAAGCTTTCTTT.

The rearrangement joins TRBV7-2 to TRBJ1-2; perhaps TRBD1 as D (6 bases). The CDR3 consists of 15 residues. Germline CDR1 and CDR2: SGHTA and FQGNSA. With 1 base removed from V and 9 bases from J, the gap between germline ends came to 18 bases. CDR3 amino acids: CASSLGAAARGSYTF. In DNA form, the CDR3 reads TGTGCCAGCAGCTTAGGGGCAGCGGCCAGGGGTAGCTACACCTTC.